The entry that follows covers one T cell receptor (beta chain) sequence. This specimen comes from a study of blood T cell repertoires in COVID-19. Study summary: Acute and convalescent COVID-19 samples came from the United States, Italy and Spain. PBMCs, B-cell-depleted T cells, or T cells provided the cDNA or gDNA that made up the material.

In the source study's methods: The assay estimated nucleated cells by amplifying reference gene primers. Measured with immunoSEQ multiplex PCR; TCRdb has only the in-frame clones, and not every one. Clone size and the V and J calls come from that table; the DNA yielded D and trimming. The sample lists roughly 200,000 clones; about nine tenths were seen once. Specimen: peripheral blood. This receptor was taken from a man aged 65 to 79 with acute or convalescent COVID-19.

This CDR3 is CASSLSTYNEQFF. CDR3 DNA: TGTGCCAGCAGCTTAAGTACCTACAATGAGCAGTTCTTC. J is TRBJ2-1 and V is TRBV7-3; D is uncertain. Trimming shortened V by 1 base and J by 2 bases, and 3 bases separated the two germline ends. Germline CDR1 is SGHTA and CDR2 is FQGTGA. This CDR3 spans 13 amino acids.